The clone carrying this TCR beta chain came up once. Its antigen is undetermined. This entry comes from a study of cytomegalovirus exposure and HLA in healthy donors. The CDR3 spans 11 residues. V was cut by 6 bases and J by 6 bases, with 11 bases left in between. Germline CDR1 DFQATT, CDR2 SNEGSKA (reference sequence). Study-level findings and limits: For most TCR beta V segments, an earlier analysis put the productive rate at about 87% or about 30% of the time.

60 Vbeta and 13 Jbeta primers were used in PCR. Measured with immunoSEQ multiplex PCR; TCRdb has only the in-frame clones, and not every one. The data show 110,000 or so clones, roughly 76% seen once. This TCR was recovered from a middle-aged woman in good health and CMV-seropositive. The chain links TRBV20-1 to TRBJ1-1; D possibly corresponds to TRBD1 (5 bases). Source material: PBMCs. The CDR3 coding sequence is TGCAGTGCCCAAGGGGTGGCTGAAGCTTTCTTT. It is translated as CSAQGVAEAFF.